This is a list of T cell receptor beta chains from one sample in a study of CD8+ T cells in alopecia areata. Profiled with immunoSEQ multiplex PCR; TCRdb holds only in-frame clones, not every one. The sample includes 69,000 or so clones, approximately 58% of them seen just once. Source: CD8+ T cells sorted from blood, taken at week 0. These receptors all come from a human donor with alopecia areata. The CDR3 runs from the conserved cysteine through the conserved F or W. Fields, in order: clone size, D gene, J gene, V gene, CDR3 DNA, CDR3 protein. A D gene is named only where the DNA matches it firmly. Clone size is not always given. Where it is, it says once, few, many or a class for expanded clones.

once TRBD1 TRBJ2-5 TRBV11-2 TGTGCCAGCAGCTGGGCGGCAGGGGGACAAGAGACCCAGTACTTC CASSWAAGGQETQYF
few TRBD2 TRBJ2-1 TRBV6-4 TGTGCCAGCAGTGAGGGGACTAGCGGCAATGAGCAGTTCTTC CASSEGTSGNEQFF
- TRBD2 TRBJ2-1 TRBV9 TGTGCCAGTTCTAGCGGGAGTTACAATGAGCAGTTCTTC CASSSGSYNEQFF
- - TRBJ2-1 TRBV4-1 TGCGCCAGCAGCCACCTTAGTAGTGGCGAGCAGTTCTTC CASSHLSSGEQFF
- TRBD2 TRBJ2-3 TRBV29-1 TGCAGCGTAGGCGGGACTAGCGGGGGAAACACAGATACGCAGTATTTT CSVGGTSGGNTDTQYF
few TRBD1 TRBJ2-3 TRBV5-6 TGTGCCAGCAGCTTGGGACAGGGGGCGACAGATACGCAGTATTTT CASSLGQGATDTQYF
many - TRBJ2-3 TRBV2 TGTGCCAGCAGCCACGACCCGCGCTGGCAGTATTTT CASSHDPRWQYF
once - TRBJ1-1 TRBV5-6 TGTGCCAGCAGCTTGCAGGGTAGTAGGACTGAAGCTTTCTTT CASSLQGSRTEAFF
- TRBD2 TRBJ2-3 TRBV7-9 TGCGCCAGCAGCCCCGCGGGGGAAGCGGCAGATACGCAGTATTTT CASSPAGEAADTQYF
- - TRBJ2-2 TRBV6-6 TGTGCCAGCAGCATCGGGTCCGGGGAGCTGTTTTTT CASSIGSGELFF
- TRBD1 TRBJ1-6 TRBV9 TGTGCCAGCAGCGTAGGAGGGGGAGGACAGGGTGACTCACCCCTCCACTTT CASSVGGGGQGDSPLHF
- TRBD1 TRBJ1-2 TRBV4-3 TGCGCCAGCAGCCAAACCTCCACGGACAGGGCCACTTATGGCTACACCTTC CASSQTSTDRATYGYTF
few - TRBJ1-1 TRBV2 TGTGCCAGCAGATCGACACAGAACATGAACACTGAAGCTTTCTTT CASRSTQNMNTEAFF
- - TRBJ2-3 TRBV6-6 TGTGCCAGCAGCCTCTTCGAAGATACGCAGTATTTT CASSLFEDTQYF
few TRBD2 TRBJ2-7 TRBV4-1 TGCGCCAGCAGCCACAGACTAGCGGCCTACGGCGAGCAGTACTTC CASSHRLAAYGEQYF
once - TRBJ2-2 TRBV5-1 TGCGCCAGCAGCTTGAGAGGGGAGCTGTTTTTT CASSLRGELFF
once - TRBJ1-5 TRBV7-9 TGTGCCAGCAGCTCCCCTCTGCTGGATCAGCCCCAGCATTTT CASSSPLLDQPQHF
- TRBD1 TRBJ1-2 TRBV30 TGTGCCTGGAGTGTATCTAGGGGGCCGGTTGGCTACACCTTC CAWSVSRGPVGYTF
- - TRBJ2-2 TRBV4-1 TGCGCCAGCAGCCAAGAAGGGGCGGGGGCAAACACCGGGGAGCTGTTTTTT CASSQEGAGANTGELFF
- TRBD1 TRBJ1-1 TRBV5-1 TGCGCCAGCAGCCCAGGGGGAGGTGAAGCTTTCTTT CASSPGGGEAFF
- TRBD2 TRBJ2-7 TRBV29-1 TGCAGCGCTCGACTAGCGGGGGCCTACGAGCAGTACTTC CSARLAGAYEQYF
- - TRBJ1-2 TRBV20-1 TGCAGTGCTAGGGACCCGGATGGCTACACCTTC CSARDPDGYTF
few - TRBJ2-7 TRBV5-1 TGCGCCAGCAGCCCACAAGGTACCTACGAGCAGTACTTC CASSPQGTYEQYF
- - TRBJ1-1 TRBV29-1 TGCAGCTTGGAGGGTGGGGACACTGAAGCTTTCTTT CSLEGGDTEAFF
once - TRBJ2-1 TRBV30 TGTGCCTGGAACCAGGGCTTTTACAATGAGCAGTTCTTC CAWNQGFYNEQFF
- - TRBJ1-1 TRBV5-6 TGTGCCAGCAGCCTGCTGAACACTGAAGCTTTCTTT CASSLLNTEAFF
- - TRBJ2-3 TRBV7-2 TGTGCCAGCAGCTACAGCCTATACACAGATACGCAGTATTTT CASSYSLYTDTQYF
- - TRBJ2-7 TRBV29-1 TGCAGCGTTGAAGGGTGGGGGGGCGTCTCCTACGAGCAGTACTTC CSVEGWGGVSYEQYF
- - TRBJ2-1 TRBV21-1 TGTGCCAGCAGCTGGGCTCAGGATAAAGAGCAGTTCTTC CASSWAQDKEQFF
- - TRBJ1-1 TRBV4-1 TGCGCCAGCAGCCAAGATAGTTCGAGGAACACTGAAGCTTTCTTT CASSQDSSRNTEAFF
- - TRBJ2-7 TRBV5-1 TGCGCCAGCAGCCCCTCTCCCGTAGCCTACGAGCAGTACTTC CASSPSPVAYEQYF
- - TRBJ2-7 TRBV7-2 TGTGCCAGCAGCTTAGACAGTTCCTACGAGCAGTACTTC CASSLDSSYEQYF
- TRBD2 TRBJ2-1 TRBV5-6 TGTGCCAGCAGCCCAACCGGGACTAGTGCCTACAATGAGCAGTTCTTC CASSPTGTSAYNEQFF
- TRBD2 TRBJ2-3 TRBV4-2 TGTGCCAGCAGCCAATATCATCCAGCGGGGGACACAGATACGCAGTATTTT CASSQYHPAGDTDTQYF
- - TRBJ2-2 TRBV10-3 TGTGCCAGCAGTTTAGTGGACGGGGAGCTGTTTTTT CASSLVDGELFF
few TRBD1 TRBJ2-3 TRBV29-1 TGCAGCGTTGAGGTGACAGGGGAAGGGACAGATACGCAGTATTTT CSVEVTGEGTDTQYF
- TRBD2 TRBJ2-3 TRBV27 TGTGCCAGCAAGGGACTAGCGGACACAGATACGCAGTATTTT CASKGLADTDTQYF
once TRBD1 TRBJ2-6 TRBV2 TGTGCCAGCAGTGAGACAGGGGCCTCCTCTGGGGCCAACGTCCTGACTTTC CASSETGASSGANVLTF
- - TRBJ2-7 TRBV27 TGTGCCAGCAGTTTCGGTACCTCCTACGAGCAGTACTTC CASSFGTSYEQYF
few TRBD2 TRBJ2-4 TRBV27 TGTGCCAGCAGTTTGGGAGGGGAGGGAGCCAAAAACATTCAGTACTTC CASSLGGEGAKNIQYF
few - TRBJ2-3 TRBV30 TGTGCCTGGGCCTCGAAAAACACAGATACGCAGTATTTT CAWASKNTDTQYF
- - TRBJ2-5 TRBV4-1 TGCGCCAGCAGCCAAGGGCCGGGGAAAGAAGAGACCCAGTACTTC CASSQGPGKEETQYF